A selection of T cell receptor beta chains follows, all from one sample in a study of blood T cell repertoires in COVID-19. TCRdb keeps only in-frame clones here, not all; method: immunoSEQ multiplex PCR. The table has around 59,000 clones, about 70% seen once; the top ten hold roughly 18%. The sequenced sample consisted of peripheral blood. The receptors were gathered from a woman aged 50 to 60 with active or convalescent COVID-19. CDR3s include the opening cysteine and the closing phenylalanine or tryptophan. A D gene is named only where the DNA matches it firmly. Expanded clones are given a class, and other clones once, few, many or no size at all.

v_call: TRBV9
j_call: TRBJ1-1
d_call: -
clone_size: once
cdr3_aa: CASSPEVGLSTEAFF
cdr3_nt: TGTGCCAGCAGCCCAGAGGTGGGTCTAAGCACTGAAGCTTTCTTT

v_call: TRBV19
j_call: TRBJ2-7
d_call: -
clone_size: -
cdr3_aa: CASSTRSYEQYF
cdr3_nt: TGTGCCAGTAGTACCCGCTCCTACGAGCAGTACTTC

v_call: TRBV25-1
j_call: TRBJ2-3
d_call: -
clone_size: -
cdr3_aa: CASSGPVPGLTDTQYF
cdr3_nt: TGTGCCAGCAGTGGCCCGGTCCCGGGACTCACAGATACGCAGTATTTT

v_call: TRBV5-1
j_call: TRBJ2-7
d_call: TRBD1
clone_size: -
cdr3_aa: CASSRGADRGEQYF
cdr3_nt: TGCGCCAGCAGCAGAGGTGCGGACAGGGGCGAGCAGTACTTC

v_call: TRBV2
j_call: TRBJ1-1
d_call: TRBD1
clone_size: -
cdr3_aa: CASSGGGQEAFF
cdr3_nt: TGTGCCAGCAGTGGTGGGGGACAGGAGGCTTTCTTT

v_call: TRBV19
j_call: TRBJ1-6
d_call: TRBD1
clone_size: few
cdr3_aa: CASRDRVEAPLHF
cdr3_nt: TGTGCCAGTAGGGACAGGGTTGAGGCGCCCCTCCACTTT

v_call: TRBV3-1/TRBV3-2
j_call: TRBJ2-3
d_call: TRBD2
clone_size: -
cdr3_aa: CASSPLAGGTDTQYF
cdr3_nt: TGTGCCAGCAGCCCTCTAGCGGGAGGGACAGATACGCAGTATTTT

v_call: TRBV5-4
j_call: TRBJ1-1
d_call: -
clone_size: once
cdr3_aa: CASSFLGATEAFF
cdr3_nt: TGTGCCAGCAGCTTTTTGGGGGCTACTGAAGCTTTCTTT

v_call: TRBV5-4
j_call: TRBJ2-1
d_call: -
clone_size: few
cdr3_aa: CASSRFGVIGNEQFF
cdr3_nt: TGTGCCAGCAGCCGATTCGGGGTTATAGGGAATGAGCAGTTCTTC

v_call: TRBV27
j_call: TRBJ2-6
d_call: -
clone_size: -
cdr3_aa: CASSFPLSGANVLTF
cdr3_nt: TGTGCCAGCAGTTTCCCTCTCTCTGGGGCCAACGTCCTGACTTTC

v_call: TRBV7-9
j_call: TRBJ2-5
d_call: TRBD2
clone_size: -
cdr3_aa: CASSPRAAGGTQYF
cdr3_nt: TGTGCCAGCAGCCCTAGGGCCGCGGGAGGGACCCAGTACTTC